Listed below are T cell receptor beta chains from one sample, sequenced in a study of T cell responses to AZD1222 COVID-19 vaccine. TCRdb's copy holds only in-frame clones and misses some; the assay was immunoSEQ multiplex PCR. The repertoire holds 95,000 to 150,000 clones, 75% to 90% seen once, with under 3.5% in the top ten. This specimen was peripheral blood, taken on day 0 of AZD1222 vaccination. Receptor source: an adult in good health. Both conserved end residues are part of each CDR3. A D gene is named only where the DNA matches it firmly. Some rows mark clone size as missing; the rest say once, few, many or name a class of expanded clone.

j_call,v_call,clone_size,d_call,cdr3_nt,cdr3_aa
TRBJ2-3,TRBV14,NA,TRBD2,TGTGCCAGCAGCCAAGATAGCGGGAGGAGCACAGATACGCAGTATTTT,CASSQDSGRSTDTQYF
TRBJ1-4,TRBV3-1/TRBV3-2,NA,NA,TGTGCCAGCAGCCAGGGACGAGAAAAACTGTTTTTT,CASSQGREKLFF
TRBJ1-2,TRBV7-3,NA,NA,TGTGCCAGCAGCTTTAGACCCCAGGTCTTTGGCTACACCTTC,CASSFRPQVFGYTF
TRBJ2-7,TRBV3-1/TRBV3-2,NA,NA,TGTGCCAGCAGCCAAGAATTAGGGCAGGCTTCCTACGAGCAGTACTTC,CASSQELGQASYEQYF
TRBJ2-7,TRBV3-1/TRBV3-2,once,NA,TGTGCCAGCAGCCAGGGTCCCTACGAGCAGTACTTC,CASSQGPYEQYF
TRBJ1-1,TRBV3-1/TRBV3-2,NA,NA,TGTGCCAGCAGCCCCCTTGCGACTCGGGCGGCCACTGAAGCTTTCTTT,CASSPLATRAATEAFF
TRBJ2-1,TRBV5-1,NA,NA,TGCGCCAGCAGCTTGAGGCTAGCAAATGAGCAGTTCTTC,CASSLRLANEQFF
TRBJ2-1,TRBV5-4,once,NA,TGTGCCAGCAGCTCAGGGGCTAGAGGGGACAATGAGCAGTTCTTC,CASSSGARGDNEQFF
TRBJ2-1,TRBV7-9,NA,TRBD2,TGTGCCAGCAGTTATACGGGGGGTGTAATATGGGACCGACAGTTCTTC,CASSYTGGVIWDRQFF
TRBJ1-4,TRBV18,NA,TRBD1,TGTGCCAGCTCACCAGAGGCCTCCGGGACAGGGCTGGAAAAACTGTTTTTT,CASSPEASGTGLEKLFF
TRBJ1-2,TRBV12-3/TRBV12-4,NA,NA,TGTGCCAGCAGTTACCCTAACTATGGCTACACCTTC,CASSYPNYGYTF
TRBJ2-7,TRBV7-2,NA,NA,TGTGCCAGCAGCAACACTGCCCACGAGCAGTACTTC,CASSNTAHEQYF
TRBJ1-6,TRBV27,NA,TRBD1,TGTGCCAGCAGTATCGGGACAGGGGGCTCACCCCTCCACTTT,CASSIGTGGSPLHF
TRBJ2-7,TRBV4-3,few,TRBD2,TGCGCCAGCAGCTTCTACTCCGGGACTAGCGGGAAATCCGGCCCCCACTACGAGCAGTACTTC,CASSFYSGTSGKSGPHYEQYF
TRBJ1-5,TRBV5-4,NA,NA,TGTGCCAGCAGCCGAGGGGGGCTCAATCAGCCCCAGCATTTT,CASSRGGLNQPQHF